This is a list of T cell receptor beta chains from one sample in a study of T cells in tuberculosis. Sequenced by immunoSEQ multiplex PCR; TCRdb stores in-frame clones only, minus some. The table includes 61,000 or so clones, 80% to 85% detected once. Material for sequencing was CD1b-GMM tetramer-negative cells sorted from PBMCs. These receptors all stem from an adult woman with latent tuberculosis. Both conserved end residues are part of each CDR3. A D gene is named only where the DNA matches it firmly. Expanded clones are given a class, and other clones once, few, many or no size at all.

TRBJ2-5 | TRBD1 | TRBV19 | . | TGTGCCAGTAGTACGACAGGGGGCCCAGAGACCCAGTACTTC | CASSTTGGPETQYF
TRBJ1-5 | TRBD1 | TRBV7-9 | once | TGTGCCAGCAGCAGGGGGCAGAGCAATCAGCCCCAGCATTTT | CASSRGQSNQPQHF
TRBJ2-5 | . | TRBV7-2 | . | TGTGCCAGCAGCTTCCTTCCGGGGAACCAAGAGACCCAGTACTTC | CASSFLPGNQETQYF
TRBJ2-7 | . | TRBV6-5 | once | TGTGCCAGCAGTTACTCGAGAGAGGTTCGCGAGCAGTACTTC | CASSYSREVREQYF
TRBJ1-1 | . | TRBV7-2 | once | TGTGCCAGCAGCCCCCGGGGGGGGAACACTGAAGCTTTCTTT | CASSPRGGNTEAFF
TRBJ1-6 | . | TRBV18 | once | TGTGCCAGCTCCCGCAAGGGGGATTCACCCCTCCACTTT | CASSRKGDSPLHF
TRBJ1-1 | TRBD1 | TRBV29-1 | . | TGCAGCGTTGTGAGGGGGCGGAACACTGAAGCTTTCTTT | CSVVRGRNTEAFF
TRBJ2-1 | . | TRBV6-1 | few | TGTGCCAGCAGTGAGGAGCGCCATAGCTCCTACAATGAGCAGTTCTTC | CASSEERHSSYNEQFF
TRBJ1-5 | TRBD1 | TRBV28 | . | TGTGCCAGCAGCTCTGGGACAGTCGTAGCTCAGCCCCAGCATTTT | CASSSGTVVAQPQHF
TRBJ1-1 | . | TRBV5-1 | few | TGCGCCAGCAGCCCCGAGGGGGGGTTGAGCACTGAAGCTTTCTTT | CASSPEGGLSTEAFF
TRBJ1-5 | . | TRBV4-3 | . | TGCGCCAGCAGCCAAGATTTGGTAAAGGGGAGCAATCAGCCCCAGCATTTT | CASSQDLVKGSNQPQHF
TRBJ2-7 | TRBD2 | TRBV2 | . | TGTGCCAGCAGTGAAGTACTGCTAGCGGGGGACTACGAGCAGTACTTC | CASSEVLLAGDYEQYF
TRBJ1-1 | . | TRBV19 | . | TGTGCCAGTTCGACAGTCAACACTGAAGCTTTCTTT | CASSTVNTEAFF
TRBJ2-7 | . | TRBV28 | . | TGTGCCAGCAGTGGAGGTGGACAGATCTCCTACGAGCAGTACTTC | CASSGGGQISYEQYF
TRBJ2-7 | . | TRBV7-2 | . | TGTGCCAGCAGCTTAGCTGGAGGGCCCTGGGAGTACTTC | CASSLAGGPWEYF
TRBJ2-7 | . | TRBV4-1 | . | TGCGCCAGCAGCCAAGCTCTAGGGGTATACGAGCAGTACTTC | CASSQALGVYEQYF
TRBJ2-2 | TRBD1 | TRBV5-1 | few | TGCGCCAGCAGCGCCCGGACAGGGAACACCGGGGAGCTGTTTTTT | CASSARTGNTGELFF
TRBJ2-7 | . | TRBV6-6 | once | TGTGCCAGCAGTTACCGGGGGGCGAACTACGAGCAGTACTTC | CASSYRGANYEQYF
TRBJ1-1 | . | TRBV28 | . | TGTGCCAGCACCTCCCTGGGAGGGACCCCGGAGGAGGGCACTGAAGCTTTCTTT | CASTSLGGTPEEGTEAFF
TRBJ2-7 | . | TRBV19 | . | TGTGCCAGTAGTATAGGCGGCTCCTACGAGCAGTACTTC | CASSIGGSYEQYF
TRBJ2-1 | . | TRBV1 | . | TGCACCAGCAGCCGCGGACGAGGACTCGACTACAATGAGCAGTTCTTC | CTSSRGRGLDYNEQFF
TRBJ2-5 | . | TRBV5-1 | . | TGCGCCAGCAGCCTTTCCCAAGAGACCCAGTACTTC | CASSLSQETQYF
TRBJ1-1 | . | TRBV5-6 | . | TGTGCCAGCAGCCCGACAGGTAGGATTATGAACACTGAAGCTTTCTTT | CASSPTGRIMNTEAFF